This T cell receptor beta chain is drawn from a study of graft-versus-host responses after intestinal transplantation (dated by TCRdb to about 2021). Context from the whole study: The transplants that recipients received were multivisceral, liver-intestinal, or isolated intestinal. Every recipient was given anti-thymocyte globulin induction, followed by 2 to 4 years of maintenance tacrolimus and steroids. A cohort of around 25 intestinal transplant recipients, including one retransplant, was enrolled, and a few patients lacking pretransplant specimens were excluded. Alloreactive clones were identified by sequencing pre-transplant mixed lymphocyte reaction products and comparing them with unstimulated pre-transplant donor and recipient T cells. Rather than going through the commercial service, samples from three later patients were sequenced in-house on an Illumina MiSeq and processed with MiXCR. A peak of at least 4% donor T cells among recipient peripheral blood mononuclear cells was the definition used for donor T cell macrochimerism. Graft-versus-host and host-versus-graft alloreactive T cell clones were tracked in the graft, circulation and bone marrow after intestinal transplantation using bulk TCR-beta CDR3 sequencing. Study-wide findings and limitations: Early after transplant, peak levels of circulating GvH clones were found to be associated with declines in HvG clones. GvH clones were detected in recipient bone marrow, and some of these GvH clones were observed earlier in ileal mucosa or blood, consistent with an intestinal mucosal origin. The conclusions were limited by the relatively low number and heterogeneity of the intestinal transplant patients. High GvH to HvG T cell clonal ratios were observed in the allografts of patients with donor T cell macrochimerism.

Reading from cysteine to phenylalanine, the CDR3 counts 14 amino acids. Kept here is only the CDR3 DNA, which spans 42 bases and is read in frame from base 1. Reading the germline V gene gives CDR1 MNHNS and CDR2 SASEGT. V has 3 bases trimmed and J has 8 bases trimmed; junction bases matching no gene number 4. The sample's time point, from its label and the paper: cells obtained before transplantation from donor or recipient. CD3+CD4+ and CD3+CD8+ populations were FACS-sorted from unstimulated pre-transplant donor and recipient cells taken from spleen or lymph nodes. Library preparation employed the immunoSEQ multiplex PCR assay. For most patients, genomic DNA was isolated with the Qiagen DNeasy Blood and Tissue Kit and sent frozen to Adaptive Biotechnologies for TCR sequencing. High-throughput TCR-beta CDR3 sequencing of genomic DNA from most patients was performed by Adaptive Biotechnologies. Under the source paper's analysis protocol: Adaptive's ImmunoSEQ software was the source of the TCR sequencing data for about 20 patients, while three other patients were processed with MiXCR and VDJtools. CD4 versus CD8 sorting errors were corrected by removing sequences found in both subsets at a frequency ratio below 5:1. CDR3 nucleotide sequences shared between donor and recipient were removed because their origin could not be assigned. To count as alloreactive, a clone needed at least 2-fold expansion over unstimulated cells and a minimum CFSE-low frequency of 0.002% (template counts) or 0.001% (read counts). Clones were considered mappable if detected in sequenced pre-transplant spleen, lymph node, or MLR CFSE-low populations of the donor or recipient. The cumulative frequency of alloreactive clones was calculated as a percentage of all sequences, weighted by copy number. Here the immuneACCESS table is served through TCRdb, limited to in-frame sequences with V and J called. Missing clones are a known gap in these copies; in checked studies unresolved V genes cover under half, and the rest lacks a known reason. The D gene and trimming were derived from the DNA, and the V and J assignments and clone size from that table. A total of 70,000 or so clones appear in this sample, around 82% of them only once. 0.35% to 0.5% of the sample comes from the top ten.

A note on this clone: What antigen it recognizes has not been identified. No base quality values were provided; no much bigger clone lies one nucleotide off.

The sequencing here drew on unstimulated CD4+ T cells sorted from spleen or lymph node cells, taken before transplant. The TCR was taken from a human donor who was the organ donor for an intestinal transplant. The chain is assembled from TRBV6-1 and TRBJ2-3; 11 bases in between match TRBD2. The CDR3 is CASSDSGGAPTQYF. The DNA sequence follows: TGTGCCAGCAGTGATAGCGGGGGGGCGCCTACGCAGTATTTT.